Presented here are 9 T cell receptor beta chains from one specimen sequenced in a study of blood T cell repertoires in COVID-19. Clones were sequenced by immunoSEQ multiplex PCR, and TCRdb holds only the in-frame ones, with some missing. The sample includes approximately 150,000 clones, roughly 90% of them seen just once. The specimen was peripheral blood. These receptors all stem from a man between 70 and 80 years old with active COVID-19.

The chain combines TRBV27 with TRBJ1-5, with TRBD1 as a possible D gene (6 bases). The CDR3 sequence is 15 residues long. Trimming removed 7 bases from V and 0 bases from J, with 13 bases in between. The germline V gene encodes CDR1 MNHEY and CDR2 SMNVEV (reference sequence). The chain's CDR3 is CASKVEQGSNQPQHF. Written as DNA, the CDR3 is TGTGCCAGCAAGGTTGAACAGGGTAGCAATCAGCCCCAGCATTTT.

This clone was seen once. The V call is TRBV9, the J call TRBJ2-3; 8 nucleotides agree with TRBD2. Germline CDR1 reads SGDLS; CDR2 reads YYNGEE. The CDR3 extends over 16 amino acids. V dropped 0 bases and J dropped 1; count of bases not matched to a gene: 4. The CDR3 spells CASSVESGGGTDTQYF. The CDR3 DNA reads TGTGCCAGCAGCGTAGAGAGCGGGGGCGGCACAGATACGCAGTATTTT.

This chain joins TRBV5-6 and TRBJ2-2, with 7 nucleotides matching TRBD2. Unmatched junction bases numbered 13, after V lost 0 bases and J lost 8 bases. The CDR3 loop spans 17 amino acids. Germline V CDR1 and CDR2: SGHDT, YYEEEE. In nucleotides, the CDR3 is TGTGCCAGCAGCTTGGTGATCTCGGCGGGAGTCGGTGGGGAGCTGTTTTTT. Protein product: CASSLVISAGVGGELFF. The whole variable domain, filled in from reference TRBV5-6 and TRBJ2-2, reads DAGVTQSPTHLIKTRGQQVTLRCSPKSGHDTVSWYQQALGQGPQFIFQYYEEEERQRGNFPDRFSGHQFPNYSSELNVNALLLGDSALYLCASSLVISAGVGGELFFGEGSRLTVL.

The chain combines TRBV5-1 with TRBJ1-1; maybe TRBD1 (5 bases). Trimming shortened V by 7 bases and J by 4 bases, and 14 bases separated the two germline ends. The CDR3 spans 13 residues. Germline CDR1 SGHRS, CDR2 YFSETQ. CDR3 amino acids: CASSAQGGTEAFF. In DNA form, the CDR3 reads TGCGCCAGCTCGGCCCAGGGTGGCACTGAAGCTTTCTTT.

V gene TRBV14 combines with J gene TRBJ2-7, with TRBD1 as a possible D gene (6 bases). This CDR3 is 19 amino acids long. V dropped 4 bases and J dropped 1 base, with 26 bases sitting between them. The germline V gene has CDR1 SGHDN and CDR2 FVKESK. The CDR3 nucleotides read TGTGCCAGCAGCCTCGGATGGGCATTTGGGGGCGGCAGTTCCTACGAGCAGTACTTC. This translates into CASSLGWAFGGGSSYEQYF.

The chain links TRBV6-5 to TRBJ1-5; D not resolved. V gave up 11 bases and J gave up 5 bases, with 13 bases separating them. The CDR3 consists of 12 residues. Germline values: CDR1 MNHEY, CDR2 SVGAGI. The CDR3 loop is CAGGRADQPQHF. The CDR3 nucleotides are TGTGCCGGAGGGAGGGCGGATCAGCCCCAGCATTTT.

This sequence joins TRBV2 and TRBJ2-5, with 13 nucleotides matching TRBD2. V lost 8 bases and J lost 7; bases outside the gene matches: 10. Looked up from germline, CDR1 is SNHLY and CDR2 is FYNNEI. This CDR3 contains 15 residues. The CDR3 sequence: CASRGTSGIVGTQYF. In DNA form, the CDR3 reads TGTGCCAGCCGCGGGACTAGCGGGATCGTCGGGACCCAGTACTTC.

The chain links TRBV19 to TRBJ1-1; perhaps TRBD1 as D (5 bases). Trimming shortened V by 3 bases and J by 0 bases, and 8 bases separated the two germline ends. The germline CDR1 and CDR2 sequences are LNHDA and SQIVND (reference sequence). The CDR3 contains 14 residues. CDR3 sequence (DNA): TGTGCCAGTAGTATCGACAGACTGAACACTGAAGCTTTCTTT. Translating it yields CASSIDRLNTEAFF.

The CDR3 spells CASSESDSRQWGYTF. DNA of the CDR3: TGTGCCAGCAGTGAATCGGACAGCCGACAATGGGGCTACACCTTC. This chain joins TRBV25-1 and TRBJ1-2; maybe TRBD1 (6 bases). CDR3 length: 15 amino acids. The germline V gene encodes CDR1 MGHDK and CDR2 SYGVNS. Deletions cut 1 base from V and 8 bases from J, with 17 bases between.